The 7 T cell receptor beta chains in this list originate from one sample, sequenced in a study of a mutant IDH1 vaccine in newly diagnosed glioma. The table came from immunoSEQ multiplex PCR; TCRdb's copy has only in-frame clones and leaves some out. The sample includes around 44,000 clones, approximately 79% seen only once; the top ten take roughly 6.8%. Time point meaning: week 35, safety follow-up. Every vaccine dose comprised 300 ug of mutant IDH1 20-mer peptide plus topical imiquimod. These receptors' antigens are unknown. The sequences come from PBMCs, collected from a glioma patient whose treatment included an IDH1 peptide vaccine. Every receptor here comes from a man aged 35 to 55 with glioma.

The rearrangement uses TRBV5-1 and TRBJ1-1; tentatively, D is TRBD1 (6 bases). The CDR3 is 14 residues long. Germline values: CDR1 SGHRS, CDR2 YFSETQ. Deletions cut 1 base from V and 4 bases from J, with 11 bases between. Here the CDR3 reads CASSLKGGGTEAFF. CDR3 nucleotide sequence: TGCGCCAGCAGCTTGAAGGGGGGCGGCACTGAAGCTTTCTTT.

This clone has just a few counts. The V call is TRBV7-6, the J call TRBJ1-5, with no clear D. CDR3 size: 15 residues. Trimming cost V 3 bases and J 7 bases, with 16 bases left between them. CDR1 SGHVS and CDR2 FNYEAQ come from the germline V gene. CDR3 nucleotide sequence: TGTGCCAGCAGCTTGGTCCCAGCTTCAGGCCAGCCCCAGCATTTT. Its translation: CASSLVPASGQPQHF.

J is TRBJ1-1 and V is TRBV7-8, with 9 bases identical to TRBD1. Losses at the gene ends were 6 bases for V and 8 bases for J; bases not matched to a gene: 4. CDR1 is SGHVS, CDR2 FQNEAQ, per germline. The CDR3 length is 12 residues. DNA of the CDR3: TGTGCCAGCAGGCGAACAGGGGGCGAAGCTTTCTTT. Its protein is CASRRTGGEAFF.

The chain couples TRBV5-1 to TRBJ2-7; D remains unclear. V lost 4 bases and J lost 0, with 14 bases in between. The CDR3 extends over 15 amino acids. CDR1 is SGHRS, CDR2 YFSETQ, per germline. The CDR3 spells CASSRSVQSSYEQYF. In DNA, the CDR3 is TGCGCCAGCAGCCGCTCCGTACAGAGCTCCTACGAGCAGTACTTC.

The sample holds one count of this clone. This chain uses TRBV2 with TRBJ1-6; D unresolved. CDR3 length: 13 amino acids. Germline values: CDR1 SNHLY, CDR2 FYNNEI. Trimming took 10 bases from V and 0 from J, leaving 7 bases between them. This CDR3 reads CATSSSYNSPLHF. The CDR3 region has the DNA TGTGCCACTTCAAGCTCCTATAATTCACCCCTCCACTTT.

The chain carries TRBV27 and TRBJ2-5; 7 nucleotides line up with TRBD2. Per germline, CDR1 MNHEY and CDR2 SMNVEV (reference sequence). This CDR3 contains 16 residues. V was clipped by 3 bases and J by 5 bases; unmatched bases: 12. The CDR3 coding sequence is TGTGCCAGCAGTTTGCGGCAGGGATGGGAGGGGGAGACCCAGTACTTC. It is translated as CASSLRQGWEGETQYF.

This clone was observed a few times. This chain joins TRBV4-2 and TRBJ1-2; possible D gene TRBD1, 6 bases. The ends were cut back, 1 base at V and 0 bases at J, with 9 bases in the middle. This CDR3 is 15 amino acids long. Germline V gives CDR1 LGHNA, CDR2 YNFKEQ. CDR3 nucleotides: TGTGCCAGCAGCCAAGCTGGGACAACTAACTATGGCTACACCTTC. This encodes CASSQAGTTNYGYTF.